These 6 T cell receptor beta chains came from one sample sequenced in a study of blood T cell repertoires in COVID-19. The assay was immunoSEQ multiplex PCR, and TCRdb's table has in-frame clones only and misses some. The table records 350,000 to 450,000 clones, roughly four fifths of them present only once. The sample was PBMCs or T cells enriched from blood (not recorded which). Every receptor here comes from a woman aged 50 to 65 who had recovered from COVID-19.

This clone showed up just a few times. This sequence joins TRBV4-3 and TRBJ1-3; possible D gene TRBD1, 6 bases. The CDR3 is made up of 17 amino acids. V lost 1 base to trimming and J lost 0 bases, with 13 bases between them. Germline CDR1 and CDR2: LGHNA and YSLEER. For the CDR3, the DNA is TGCGCCAGCAGCCAAGTAGGCCCGACAGGCTCTGGAAACACCATATATTTT. Its protein product is CASSQVGPTGSGNTIYF.

The CDR3 loop is CASSGPSTDTQYF. The CDR3 DNA reads as TGCGCCAGCAGCGGCCCTAGCACAGATACGCAGTATTTT. This chain uses TRBV5-1 with TRBJ2-3; D gene uncertain. The CDR3 runs to 13 residues. Trimming cost V 4 bases and J 0 bases, with 6 bases left between them. Germline V gene sequence: CDR1 SGHRS, CDR2 YFSETQ.

Notes on this clone: The germline gene is not matched at one end of the junction; a read error may be the cause. The rearrangement links TRBV6-5 to TRBJ2-5; 7 bases are shared with TRBD1. The CDR3 loop spans 10 amino acids. Germline V gene lookup returns CDR1 MNHEY and CDR2 SVGAGI. The DNA of the CDR3 is TGTGCCAGCGGGGACAGCCCCTTGGACTTC. It translates to CASGDSPLDF.

The CDR3 here is CASSPATGSVQPQHF. DNA of the CDR3: TGTGCCAGCTCACCCGCGACAGGGAGCGTACAGCCCCAGCATTTT. The rearrangement joins TRBV18 to TRBJ1-5; 7 nucleotides agree with TRBD1. The CDR3 spans 15 residues. J gave up 7 bases and V 3 bases, and 9 bases lay outside the gene matches. Germline lookup yields CDR1 KGHSH and CDR2 LQKENI.

CDR3 DNA sequence: TGTGCCAGCAGCTTGATGGGCCAGTTTAATGAAAAACTGTTTTTT. Translation gives CASSLMGQFNEKLFF. The chain employs TRBV5-5 and TRBJ1-4; no firm D call. The CDR3 covers 15 residues. Germline CDR1 and CDR2: SGHKS and YYEKEE (reference sequence). V was pared by 1 base and J by 4 bases, with 11 bases between.

The chain uses TRBV5-1 and TRBJ2-2; D call uncertain. The V gene's germline CDR1 is SGHRS and CDR2 YFSETQ. V was trimmed by 4 bases and J by 1 base, leaving 11 bases between them. The CDR3 extends over 15 amino acids. The CDR3 DNA is TGCGCCAGCAGCGTCGCTACGATGAACACCGGGGAGCTGTTTTTT. This sequence encodes CASSVATMNTGELFF.